This paragraph covers one T cell receptor beta chain sequence. Its antigen is still unknown. Clones were read by immunoSEQ multiplex PCR, and TCRdb kept only the in-frame ones, dropping some. Of about 460,000 clones in the sample, about nine tenths were seen once. The sample is drawn from a study of Ad26.COV2.S vaccination and SARS-CoV-2 variants. For the study at large: The donor participated in the COV1001 trial, in its Ad26.COV2.S arm. Study-level points and caveats: Non-spike TCR breadth showed similarity between vaccine and placebo recipients.

Treatment specified: approximately 18 received Ad26.COV2.S at low or high dose, single or two shots; roughly five received placebo; per-sample allocation not given. Sampling was performed 63 days after the first vaccine or placebo injection. An Ad26 vector expressing Wuhan-strain SARS-CoV-2 spike constituted the vaccine. CDR3 length: 17 residues. Trimming at V came to 5 bases and at J to 6 bases, leaving 15 bases not matched to a gene. Germline loops: CDR1 SEHNR, CDR2 FQNEAQ (reference sequence). The V gene is TRBV7-9, the J gene TRBJ2-3; 9 bases are a match to TRBD2. The receptor's source is a person between 18 and 65 years old who received the Ad26.COV2.S COVID-19 vaccine or a placebo. The specimen comprised peripheral blood, sampled in a trial of Ad26.COV2.S vaccine versus placebo. The CDR3 loop reads CASSRGSGLAKSDTQYF. CDR3 DNA: TGTGCCAGCAGCCGTGGTTCGGGACTAGCTAAATCCGATACGCAGTATTTT. The full variable domain, with the rest looked up from reference TRBV7-9 and TRBJ2-3, is DTGVSQNPRHKITKRGQNVTFRCDPISEHNRLYWYRQTLGQGPEFLTYFQNEAQLEKSRLLSDRFSAERPKGSFSTLEIQRTEQGDSAMYLCASSRGSGLAKSDTQYFGPGTRLTVL.